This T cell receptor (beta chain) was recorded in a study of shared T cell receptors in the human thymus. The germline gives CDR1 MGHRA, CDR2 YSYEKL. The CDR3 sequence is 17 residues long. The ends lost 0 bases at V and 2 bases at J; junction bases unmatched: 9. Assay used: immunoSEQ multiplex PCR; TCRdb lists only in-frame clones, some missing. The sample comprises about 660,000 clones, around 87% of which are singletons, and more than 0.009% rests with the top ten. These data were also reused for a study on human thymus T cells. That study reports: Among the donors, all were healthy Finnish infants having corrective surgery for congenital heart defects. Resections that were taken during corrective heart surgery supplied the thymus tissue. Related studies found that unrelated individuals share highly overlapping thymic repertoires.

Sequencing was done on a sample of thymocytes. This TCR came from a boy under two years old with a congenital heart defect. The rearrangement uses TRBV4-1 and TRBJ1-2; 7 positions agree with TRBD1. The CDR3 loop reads CASSQEEVAGGNYGYTF. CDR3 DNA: TGCGCCAGCAGCCAAGAAGAGGTGGCAGGGGGAAACTATGGCTACACCTTC.